A selection of T cell receptor beta chains follows, all from one sample in a study of neoadjuvant nivolumab and ipilimumab in lung cancer. Repertoires were generated with immunoSEQ multiplex PCR, while TCRdb's copy carries only in-frame clones and drops some. The sample shows tens of thousands of clones, approximately 90% of them seen only once. The input for sequencing was peripheral blood, taken after neoadjuvant nivolumab, alone or with ipilimumab, at or shortly before surgery. Receptors were obtained from an adult with non-small cell lung cancer. Each CDR3 is given with its conserved first and last residue. The order of the fields is D gene, V gene, J gene, clone size, CDR3 length, CDR3 DNA, CDR3 protein. The D gene is left open where the match is weak. Clone size, where shown, is once, few, many, or a class for clones that have expanded.

-	TRBV7-7	TRBJ2-5	-	12	TGTGCCAGCAGCTCGGGGCAAGAGACCCAGTACTTC	CASSSGQETQYF
TRBD2	TRBV18	TRBJ2-1	few	14	TGTGCCAGCTCACCCCCGGCGCGGGGGAGTGAGCAGTTCTTC	CASSPPARGSEQFF
-	TRBV5-1	TRBJ1-1	-	13	TGCGCCAGCAGGGACAGCCTGAACACTGAAGCTTTCTTT	CASRDSLNTEAFF
-	TRBV6-6	TRBJ2-5	-	12	TGTGCCAGCAGTTACGCCCAAAAGACCCAGTACTTC	CASSYAQKTQYF
-	TRBV18	TRBJ2-3	-	13	TGTGCCAGCTCGACCCAGACCCCAGATACGCAGTATTTT	CASSTQTPDTQYF
-	TRBV25-1	TRBJ1-6	-	15	TGTGCCAGCAGTGAATACGCAGGGACGGTTTCACCCCTCCACTTT	CASSEYAGTVSPLHF
TRBD2	TRBV29-1	TRBJ2-2	-	14	TGCAGCGTTGAAGGCGGGGGAAACACCGGGGAGCTGTTTTTT	CSVEGGGNTGELFF
-	TRBV7-3	TRBJ2-2	-	16	TGTGCCAGCAGCTTAATAGGACCCGAGGGGACCGGGGAGCTGTTTTTT	CASSLIGPEGTGELFF
-	TRBV20-1	TRBJ1-2	-	11	TGCAGTGCCACACCTAACTATGGCTACACCTTC	CSATPNYGYTF
-	TRBV4-2	TRBJ2-3	-	17	TGTGCCAGCAGCCTACAACTCGCGGCCGGAGCGAAAGATACGCAGTATTTT	CASSLQLAAGAKDTQYF
-	TRBV2	TRBJ1-5	-	14	TGTGCCAGCAGTGCCGTTGAGGTTAATCAGCCCCAGCATTTT	CASSAVEVNQPQHF
TRBD1	TRBV6-6	TRBJ2-5	-	14	TGTGCCAGCAGTCGGGGACAGGGAGGAGAGACCCAGTACTTC	CASSRGQGGETQYF
-	TRBV5-1	TRBJ2-2	-	14	TGCGCCAGCAGCTTGGCCGGGACGGCCGGGGAGCTGTTTTTT	CASSLAGTAGELFF
-	TRBV6-1	TRBJ1-1	-	12	TGTGCCAGCAGTGAACGGAAGACTGAAGCTTTCTTT	CASSERKTEAFF
-	TRBV7-2	TRBJ2-2	-	14	TGTGCCAGCAGCTTAGAGGGGATTAGAGGGGAGCTGTTTTTT	CASSLEGIRGELFF
-	TRBV6-4	TRBJ2-2	-	14	TGTGCCAGCAGAACGGACAGGAACACCGGGGAGCTGTTTTTT	CASRTDRNTGELFF
-	TRBV18	TRBJ1-6	once	14	TGTGCCAGCTCACCCGGGCAGGGGAATTCACCCCTCCACTTT	CASSPGQGNSPLHF
-	TRBV10-3	TRBJ1-1	-	15	TGTGCCATCAGAGCTCCCCCACCCCTGAACACTGAAGCTTTCTTT	CAIRAPPPLNTEAFF
-	TRBV5-1	TRBJ1-6	-	16	TGCGCCAGCAGCTTGGGGAGCCGGGACGATAATTCACCCCTCCACTTT	CASSLGSRDDNSPLHF
-	TRBV6-1	TRBJ1-5	-	16	TGTGCCAGCAGTGAGGCAGGGAGGGGCCTCAATCAGCCCCAGCATTTT	CASSEAGRGLNQPQHF
-	TRBV4-2	TRBJ1-2	-	13	TGTGCCAGCAGCCAAGAAAGCGGGTATGGCTACACCTTC	CASSQESGYGYTF
-	TRBV6-5	TRBJ2-1	-	15	TGTGCCAGCAGTCCGAGGGGGGTCGGTGTGGATGAGCAGTTCTTC	CASSPRGVGVDEQFF
TRBD1	TRBV5-1	TRBJ2-7	-	13	TGCGCCAGCAGCGAGGGGGCCTACTACGAGCAGTACTTC	CASSEGAYYEQYF
-	TRBV2	TRBJ1-5	-	15	TGTGCCAGCAGTGAGGAGATGGGGAGCAATCAGCCCCAGCATTTT	CASSEEMGSNQPQHF
-	TRBV5-6	TRBJ2-7	once	13	TGTGCCAGCAGCTTGACGGGCTCCTACGAGCAGTACTTC	CASSLTGSYEQYF
-	TRBV7-9	TRBJ2-7	-	15	TGTGCCAGCAGCCAAGGAGGAGGGGTCGACTACGAGCAGTACTTC	CASSQGGGVDYEQYF
TRBD2	TRBV4-1	TRBJ2-3	-	15	TGCGCCAGCAGCCAGCCCCGCGGACTAGTCGGTACGCAGTATTTT	CASSQPRGLVGTQYF
TRBD2	TRBV5-4	TRBJ2-2	-	16	TGTGCCAGCAGCTCTGGCGAGGGAGGGGACACCGGGGAGCTGTTTTTT	CASSSGEGGDTGELFF
-	TRBV7-2	TRBJ2-1	-	15	TGTGCCAGCAGCTTATCAGCAGGGACGGGCAATGAGCAGTTCTTC	CASSLSAGTGNEQFF
-	TRBV5-1	TRBJ2-1	-	14	TGCGCCAGCAGGGGGGAGAGCTCCTACAATGAGCAGTTCTTC	CASRGESSYNEQFF